Included here is one TCR beta chain sequence, with context. This sample stems from a study of beta chain features in type 1 diabetes. The overall study: Cell yields, gender and age were similar in healthy donors and patients.

As every portion of the isolated RNA was reverse transcribed, the sequencing read expressed TCRB transcripts. The protocol was immunoSEQ multiplex PCR, while the TCRdb copy is restricted to in-frame clones and leaves out a portion. The sample includes nearly 250,000 clones, 11% to 15% of them seen just once. Germline CDR1 and CDR2: SGHNT and YYREEE (reference sequence). This CDR3 comprises 14 residues. V shed 4 bases, J shed 4 bases, and the junction held 5 bases outside the gene matches. Sequencing input: naive CD4+ T cells from blood. The source is a woman aged 40 to 50 in good health. The chain couples TRBV5-4 to TRBJ1-5, with 7 nucleotides matching TRBD1. This CDR3 reads CASSQQGSNQPQHF. CDR3 nucleotide sequence: TGTGCCAGCAGCCAACAGGGGAGTAATCAGCCCCAGCATTTT.